Below, one T cell receptor (beta chain) is given with its context. Its antigen is not identified. The source of the sample is a study of response to subunit inactivated influenza vaccine. General study findings and limits: That few new T cells are recruited by each seasonal influenza vaccination was the authors' suggestion.

Looked up from germline, CDR1 is SGHDN and CDR2 is FVKESK. The CDR3 extends over 16 amino acids. Deletions cut 4 bases from V and 2 bases from J, with 15 bases between. One entry per CDR3 protein results from TCRdb running MiXCR on the RT-PCR reads. The table records under 550,000 distinct CDR3 sequences, roughly 7.9% of them present only once. The source material was PBMCs from blood, sampled about 23 months after vaccination. This receptor was obtained from a man between 50 and 69 years old who received an inactivated influenza vaccine. The chain joins TRBV14 to TRBJ2-1, with unresolved D. The CDR3 DNA follows: TGTGCCAGCAGCCGAGACCTTCTAACCACCTACAATGAGCAGTTCTTC. Protein sequence: CASSRDLLTTYNEQFF.